The entry below gives a single T cell receptor beta chain sequence along with its context. How the authors handled the data: The assay estimated nucleated cells by amplifying reference gene primers. Assay used: immunoSEQ multiplex PCR; TCRdb lists only in-frame clones, some missing. That table is the source of V, J and clone size, and D and trimming were worked out from the DNA. Here the sample spans some 200,000 clones, over 75% being singletons. This sample is part of a study of blood T cell repertoires in COVID-19. Across the study: The United States, Italy and Spain supplied acute and convalescent COVID-19 samples. The analysed material was cDNA or gDNA that came from T cells, B-cell-depleted T cells, or PBMCs.

The CDR3 consists of 13 residues. CDR1 and CDR2 from the germline V gene are LNHDA and SQIVND (reference sequence). V lost 5 bases, J lost 4 bases, and 11 bases lay in between. Source material: peripheral blood. The chain has TRBV19 and TRBJ2-5; D is perhaps TRBD1 (6 bases). This clonotype was obtained from a woman between 35 and 50 years old with acute or convalescent COVID-19. The CDR3 DNA follows: TGTGCCAGTAGTCCCAGGGGTAGAGAGACCCAGTACTTC. Amino acids: CASSPRGRETQYF.